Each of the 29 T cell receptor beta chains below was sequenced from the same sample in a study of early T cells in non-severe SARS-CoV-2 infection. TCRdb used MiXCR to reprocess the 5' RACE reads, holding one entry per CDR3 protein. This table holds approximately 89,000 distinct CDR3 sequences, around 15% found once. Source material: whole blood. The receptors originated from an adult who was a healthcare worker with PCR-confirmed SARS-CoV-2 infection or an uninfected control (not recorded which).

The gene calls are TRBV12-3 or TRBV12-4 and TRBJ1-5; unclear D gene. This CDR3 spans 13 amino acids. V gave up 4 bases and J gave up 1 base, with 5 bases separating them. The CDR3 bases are TGTGCCAGCAGTTCGACAAGCAATCAGCCCCAGCATTTT. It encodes CASSSTSNQPQHF.

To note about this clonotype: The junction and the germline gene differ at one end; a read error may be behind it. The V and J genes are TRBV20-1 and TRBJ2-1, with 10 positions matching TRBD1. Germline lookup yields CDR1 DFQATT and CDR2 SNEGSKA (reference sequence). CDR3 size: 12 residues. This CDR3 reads CSARQGASASPF. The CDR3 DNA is TGCAGTGCGAGACAGGGGGCCTCCGCATCCCCCTTC.

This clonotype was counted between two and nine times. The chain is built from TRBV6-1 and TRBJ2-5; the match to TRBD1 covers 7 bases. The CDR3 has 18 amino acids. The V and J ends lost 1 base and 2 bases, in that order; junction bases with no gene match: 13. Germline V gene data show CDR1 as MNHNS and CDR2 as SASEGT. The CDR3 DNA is TGTGCCAGCAGTGAAGTAACCGGTGATAGGGGGCCTCAAGAGACCCAGTACTTC. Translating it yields CASSEVTGDRGPQETQYF.

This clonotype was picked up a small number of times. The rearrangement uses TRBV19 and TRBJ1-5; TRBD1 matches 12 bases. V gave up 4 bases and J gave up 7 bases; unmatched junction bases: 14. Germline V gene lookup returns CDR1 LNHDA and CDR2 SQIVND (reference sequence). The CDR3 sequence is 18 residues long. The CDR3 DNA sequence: TGTGCCAGTAGTAACCCTACGGGACAGGGGGCATCGGGACAGCCCCAGCATTTT. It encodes CASSNPTGQGASGQPQHF. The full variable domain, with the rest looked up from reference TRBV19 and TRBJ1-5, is DGGITQSPKYLFRKEGQNVTLSCEQNLNHDAMYWYRQDPGQGLRLIYYSQIVNDFQKGDIAEGYSVSREKKESFPLTVTSAQKNPTAFYLCASSNPTGQGASGQPQHFGDGTRLSIL.

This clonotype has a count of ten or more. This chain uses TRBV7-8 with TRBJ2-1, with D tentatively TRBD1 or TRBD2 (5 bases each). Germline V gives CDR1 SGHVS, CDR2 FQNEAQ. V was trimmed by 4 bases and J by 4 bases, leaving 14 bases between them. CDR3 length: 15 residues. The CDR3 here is CASSWGGSFYNEQFF. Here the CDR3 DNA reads TGTGCCAGCAGCTGGGGCGGGTCGTTTTACAATGAGCAGTTCTTC.

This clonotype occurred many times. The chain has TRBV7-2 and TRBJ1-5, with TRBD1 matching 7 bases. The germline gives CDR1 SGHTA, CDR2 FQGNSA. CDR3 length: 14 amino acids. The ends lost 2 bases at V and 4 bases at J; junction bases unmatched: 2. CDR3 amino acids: CASSLIRGNQPQHF. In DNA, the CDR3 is TGTGCCAGCAGCTTAATCAGGGGGAATCAGCCCCAGCATTTT.

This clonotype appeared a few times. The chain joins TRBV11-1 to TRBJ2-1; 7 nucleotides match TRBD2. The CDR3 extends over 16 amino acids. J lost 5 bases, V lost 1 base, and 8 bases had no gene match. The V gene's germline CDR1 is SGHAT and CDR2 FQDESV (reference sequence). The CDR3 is CASSLGASGSNNEQFF. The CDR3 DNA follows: TGTGCCAGCAGCTTAGGGGCTAGCGGTAGCAACAATGAGCAGTTCTTC.

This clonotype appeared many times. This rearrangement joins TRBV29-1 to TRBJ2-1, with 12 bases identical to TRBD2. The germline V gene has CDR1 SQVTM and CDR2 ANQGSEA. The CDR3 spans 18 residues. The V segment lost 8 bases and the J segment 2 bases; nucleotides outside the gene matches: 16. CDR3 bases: TGCAGCCCCCGGGGACTAGCGGGTACAAACCCCCCCTACAATGAGCAGTTCTTC. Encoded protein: CSPRGLAGTNPPYNEQFF.

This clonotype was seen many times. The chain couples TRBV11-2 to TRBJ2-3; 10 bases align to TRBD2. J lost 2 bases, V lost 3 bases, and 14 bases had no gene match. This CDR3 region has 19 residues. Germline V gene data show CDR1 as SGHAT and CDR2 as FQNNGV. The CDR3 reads CASSLLMGASGGNTDTQYF. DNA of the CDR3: TGTGCCAGCAGCTTGCTCATGGGGGCTAGCGGGGGAAACACAGATACGCAGTATTTT.

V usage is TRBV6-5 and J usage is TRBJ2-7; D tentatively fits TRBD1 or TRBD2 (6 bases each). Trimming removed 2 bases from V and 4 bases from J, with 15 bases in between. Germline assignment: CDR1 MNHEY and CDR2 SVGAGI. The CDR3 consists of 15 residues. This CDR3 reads CASSYRGTGRYEQYF. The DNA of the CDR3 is TGTGCCAGCAGTTACCGGGGTACAGGGAGGTACGAGCAGTACTTC.

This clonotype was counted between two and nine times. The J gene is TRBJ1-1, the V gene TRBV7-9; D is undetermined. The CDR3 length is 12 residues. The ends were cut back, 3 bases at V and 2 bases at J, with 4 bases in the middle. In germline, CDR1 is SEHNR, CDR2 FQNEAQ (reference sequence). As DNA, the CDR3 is TGTGCCAGCAGCTTCCCCAACACTGAAGCTTTCTTT. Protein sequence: CASSFPNTEAFF.

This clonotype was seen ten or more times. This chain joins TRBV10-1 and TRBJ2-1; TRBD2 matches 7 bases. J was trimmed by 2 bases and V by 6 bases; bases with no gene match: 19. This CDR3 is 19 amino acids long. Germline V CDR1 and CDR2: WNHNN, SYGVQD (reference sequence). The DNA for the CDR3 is TGCGCCAGCAGGGCGGGACTCCCTAGCCTAGCGGACCCCTACAATGAGCAGTTCTTC. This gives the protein CASRAGLPSLADPYNEQFF.

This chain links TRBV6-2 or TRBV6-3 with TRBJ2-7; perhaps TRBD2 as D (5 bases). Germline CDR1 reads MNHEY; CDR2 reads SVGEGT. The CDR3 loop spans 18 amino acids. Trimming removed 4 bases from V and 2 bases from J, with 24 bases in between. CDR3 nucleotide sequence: TGTGCCAGCAGTTCCGACCGGCCTACTAGTTGGCCCGCCTACGAGCAGTACTTC. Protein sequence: CASSSDRPTSWPAYEQYF.

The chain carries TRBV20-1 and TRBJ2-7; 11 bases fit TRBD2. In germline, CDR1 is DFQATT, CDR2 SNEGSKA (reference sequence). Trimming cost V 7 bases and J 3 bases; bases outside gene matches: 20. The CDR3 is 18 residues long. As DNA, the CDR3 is TGCAGTGGTAGCCCGTCGAGGCTAGCGGGAGGCGGAGGCTACGAGCAGTACTTC. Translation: CSGSPSRLAGGGGYEQYF.

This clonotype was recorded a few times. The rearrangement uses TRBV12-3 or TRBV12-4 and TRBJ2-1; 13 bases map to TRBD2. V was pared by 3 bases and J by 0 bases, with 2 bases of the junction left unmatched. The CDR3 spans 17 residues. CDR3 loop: CASSFRTSGSSYNEQFF. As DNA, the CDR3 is TGTGCCAGCAGTTTCCGGACTAGCGGGAGCTCCTACAATGAGCAGTTCTTC.

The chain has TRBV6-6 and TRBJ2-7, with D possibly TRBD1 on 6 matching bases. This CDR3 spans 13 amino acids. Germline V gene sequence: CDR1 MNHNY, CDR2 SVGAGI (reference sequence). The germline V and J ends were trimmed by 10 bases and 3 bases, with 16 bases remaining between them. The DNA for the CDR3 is TGTGCCACCGAACAGGGTGGAAACTACGAGCAGTACTTC. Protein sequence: CATEQGGNYEQYF.

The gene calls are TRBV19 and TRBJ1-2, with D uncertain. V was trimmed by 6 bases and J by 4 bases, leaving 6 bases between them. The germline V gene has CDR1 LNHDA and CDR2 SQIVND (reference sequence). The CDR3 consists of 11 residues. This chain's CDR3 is CASSWLYGYTF. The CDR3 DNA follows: TGTGCCAGTAGCTGGCTCTATGGCTACACCTTC.

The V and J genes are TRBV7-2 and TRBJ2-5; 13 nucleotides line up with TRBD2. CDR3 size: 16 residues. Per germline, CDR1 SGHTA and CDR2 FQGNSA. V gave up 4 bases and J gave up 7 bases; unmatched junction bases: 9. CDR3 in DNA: TGTGCCAGCAGCTCCTCAGGACTAGCGGGGGTGGGGACCCAGTACTTC. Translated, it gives CASSSSGLAGVGTQYF.

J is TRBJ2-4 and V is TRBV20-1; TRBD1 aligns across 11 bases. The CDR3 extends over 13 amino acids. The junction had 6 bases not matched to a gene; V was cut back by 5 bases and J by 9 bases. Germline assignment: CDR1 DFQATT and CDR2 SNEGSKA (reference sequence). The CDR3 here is CSASTGTGGIQYF. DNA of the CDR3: TGCAGTGCTTCGACCGGGACAGGGGGCATTCAGTACTTC.

DNA of the CDR3: TGCGCCAGCAGCTTGCCCGAAAAAGGGGCAGGGGGCTTACCCTTTCAATCGAACACTGAAGCTTTCTTT. It codes for CASSLPEKGAGGLPFQSNTEAFF. V gene TRBV5-1 combines with J gene TRBJ1-1, with 8 bases aligning to TRBD1. V shed 1 base and J 1 base; nucleotides not matched to a gene: 27. The CDR3 consists of 23 residues. Per the germline V gene, CDR1 is SGHRS and CDR2 is YFSETQ.

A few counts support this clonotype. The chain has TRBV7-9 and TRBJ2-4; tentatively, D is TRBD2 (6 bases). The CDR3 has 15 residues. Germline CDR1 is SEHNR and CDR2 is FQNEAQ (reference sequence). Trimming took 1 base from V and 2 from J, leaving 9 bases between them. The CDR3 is CASSLGRETKNIQYF. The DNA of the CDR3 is TGTGCCAGCAGCTTAGGGAGGGAGACCAAAAACATTCAGTACTTC.

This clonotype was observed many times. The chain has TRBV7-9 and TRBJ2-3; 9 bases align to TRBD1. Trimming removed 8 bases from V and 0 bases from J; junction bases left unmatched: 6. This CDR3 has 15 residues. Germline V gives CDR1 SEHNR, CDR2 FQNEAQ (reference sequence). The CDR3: CASQPGTGSTDTQYF. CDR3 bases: TGTGCCAGCCAACCAGGGACAGGGAGCACAGATACGCAGTATTTT.

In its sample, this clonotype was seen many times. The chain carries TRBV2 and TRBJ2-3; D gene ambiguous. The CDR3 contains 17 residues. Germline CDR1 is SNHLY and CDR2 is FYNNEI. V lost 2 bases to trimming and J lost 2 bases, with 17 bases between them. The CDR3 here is CASSERLSGDFTDTQYF. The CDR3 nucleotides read TGTGCCAGCAGTGAAAGGTTGAGTGGTGACTTCACAGATACGCAGTATTTT.

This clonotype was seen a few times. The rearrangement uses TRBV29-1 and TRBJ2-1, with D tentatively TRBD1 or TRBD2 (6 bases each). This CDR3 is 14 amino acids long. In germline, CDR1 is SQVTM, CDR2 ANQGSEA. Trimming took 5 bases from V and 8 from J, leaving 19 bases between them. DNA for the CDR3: TGCAGCGTTCAAAGGGGGGTGCGTGGCGATGAGCAGTTCTTC. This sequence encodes CSVQRGVRGDEQFF.

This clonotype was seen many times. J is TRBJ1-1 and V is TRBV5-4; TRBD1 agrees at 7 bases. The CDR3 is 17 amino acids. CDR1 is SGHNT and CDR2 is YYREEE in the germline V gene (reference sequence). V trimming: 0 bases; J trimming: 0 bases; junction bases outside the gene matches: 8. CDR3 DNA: TGTGCCAGCAGCTTGGATTTCGGACAGGAGATGAACACTGAAGCTTTCTTT. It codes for CASSLDFGQEMNTEAFF.

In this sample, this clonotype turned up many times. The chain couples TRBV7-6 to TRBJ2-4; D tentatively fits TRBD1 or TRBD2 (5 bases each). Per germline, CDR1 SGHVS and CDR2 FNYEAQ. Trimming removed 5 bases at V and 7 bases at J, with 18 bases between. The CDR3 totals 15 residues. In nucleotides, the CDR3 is TGTGCCAGCAGCCTAGGGATGGGGGATGGCAACATTCAGTACTTC. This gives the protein CASSLGMGDGNIQYF.

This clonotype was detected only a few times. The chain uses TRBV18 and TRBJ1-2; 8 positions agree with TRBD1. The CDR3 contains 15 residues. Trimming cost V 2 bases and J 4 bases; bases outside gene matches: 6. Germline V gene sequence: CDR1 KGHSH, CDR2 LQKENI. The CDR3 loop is CASSPDRGRGYGYTF. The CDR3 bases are TGTGCCAGCTCACCAGACAGGGGCCGGGGCTATGGCTACACCTTC.

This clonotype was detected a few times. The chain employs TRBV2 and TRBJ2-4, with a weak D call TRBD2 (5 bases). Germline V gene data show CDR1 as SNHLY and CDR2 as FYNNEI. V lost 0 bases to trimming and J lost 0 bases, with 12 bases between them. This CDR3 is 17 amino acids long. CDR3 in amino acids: CASSEAGVALAKNIQYF. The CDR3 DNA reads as TGTGCCAGCAGTGAAGCGGGAGTTGCCCTAGCCAAAAACATTCAGTACTTC. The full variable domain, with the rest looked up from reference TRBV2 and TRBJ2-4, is EPEVTQTPSHQVTQMGQEVILRCVPISNHLYFYWYRQILGQKVEFLVSFYNNEISEKSEIFDDQFSVERPDGSNFTLKIRSTKLEDSAMYFCASSEAGVALAKNIQYFGAGTRLSVL.

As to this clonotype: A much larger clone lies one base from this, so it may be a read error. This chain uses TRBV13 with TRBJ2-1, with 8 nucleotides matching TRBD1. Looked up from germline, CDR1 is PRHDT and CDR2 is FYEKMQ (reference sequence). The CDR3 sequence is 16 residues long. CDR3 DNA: TGTGCCAACAGCCCGGGCGGACAGGGATTCTACAATGAGCAGTTCTTC. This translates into CANSPGGQGFYNEQFF.